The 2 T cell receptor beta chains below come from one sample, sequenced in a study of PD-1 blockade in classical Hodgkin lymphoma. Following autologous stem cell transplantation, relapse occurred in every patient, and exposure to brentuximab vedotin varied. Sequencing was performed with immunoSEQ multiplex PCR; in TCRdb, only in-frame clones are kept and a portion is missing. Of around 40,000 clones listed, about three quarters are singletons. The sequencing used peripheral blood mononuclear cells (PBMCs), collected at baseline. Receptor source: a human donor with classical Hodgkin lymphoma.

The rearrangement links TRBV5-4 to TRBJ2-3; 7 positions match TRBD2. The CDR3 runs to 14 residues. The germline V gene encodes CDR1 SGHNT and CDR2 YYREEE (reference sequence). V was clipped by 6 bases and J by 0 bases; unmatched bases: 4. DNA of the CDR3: TGTGCCAGCATCGAGCGGGGAAGCACAGATACGCAGTATTTT. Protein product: CASIERGSTDTQYF.

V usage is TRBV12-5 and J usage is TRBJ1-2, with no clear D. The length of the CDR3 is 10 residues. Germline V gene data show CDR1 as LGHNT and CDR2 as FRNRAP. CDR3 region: CARISYGYTF. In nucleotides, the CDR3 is TGTGCCAGGATCAGCTATGGCTACACCTTC.